This TCR beta chain derives from a study of T cells in Graves' hyperthyroidism and ophthalmopathy. Study-wide findings and caveats: In blood, most of the thyroid clonotypes expanded above 0.001 were also present.

As concerns this clonotype: Antigen unknown.

TCR beta CDR3 regions were amplified from RNA. First-round RT-PCR targeting the TCR CDR3 was performed with the HTBI primer set. From the multiplex PCR reads, TCRdb called clonotypes with MiXCR, one entry per CDR3 protein. The data show around 620,000 distinct CDR3 sequences, roughly 46% seen once. Sequencing input: peripheral blood or thyroid tissue (not recorded which). The sequence came from an adult woman with Graves' disease, either hyperthyroidism or ophthalmopathy (not recorded which).

For the CDR3, the DNA is TGCAGCTTAGGGTCAGGGCGCAATCAGCCCCAGCATTTT. Amino acids: CSLGSGRNQPQHF. The chain joins TRBV29-1 to TRBJ1-5; D may be TRBD1 (5 bases). CDR3 size: 13 residues. Germline V gives CDR1 SQVTM, CDR2 ANQGSEA. With 8 bases removed from V and 2 bases from J, the gap between germline ends came to 13 bases.